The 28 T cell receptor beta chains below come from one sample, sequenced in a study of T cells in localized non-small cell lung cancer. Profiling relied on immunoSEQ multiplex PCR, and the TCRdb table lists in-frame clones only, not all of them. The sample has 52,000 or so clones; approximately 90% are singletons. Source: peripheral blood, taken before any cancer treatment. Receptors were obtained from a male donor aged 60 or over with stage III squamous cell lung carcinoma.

DNA for the CDR3: TGTGCCAGTAGTATTCGGCGGGCGCTGAACACTGAAGCTTTCTTT. Translating gives CASSIRRALNTEAFF. The chain has TRBV19 and TRBJ1-1; D gene ambiguous. CDR3 length: 15 amino acids. V lost 3 bases and J lost 0, with 11 bases in between. Germline CDR1 is LNHDA and CDR2 is SQIVND (reference sequence).

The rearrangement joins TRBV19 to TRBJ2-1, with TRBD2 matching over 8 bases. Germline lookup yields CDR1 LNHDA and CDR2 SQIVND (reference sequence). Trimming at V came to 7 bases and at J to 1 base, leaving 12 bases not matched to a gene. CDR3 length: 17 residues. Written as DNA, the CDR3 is TGTGCCAGTACCCAATCCAGAACTAGCGGATCCTACAATGAGCAGTTCTTC. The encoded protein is CASTQSRTSGSYNEQFF.

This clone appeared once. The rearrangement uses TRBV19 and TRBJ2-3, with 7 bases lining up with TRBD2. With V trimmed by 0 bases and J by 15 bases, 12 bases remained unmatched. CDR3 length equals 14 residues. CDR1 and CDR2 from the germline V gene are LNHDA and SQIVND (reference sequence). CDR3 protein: CASSIDQRVAGEYF. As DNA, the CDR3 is TGTGCCAGTAGTATAGATCAACGGGTCGCGGGGGAATATTTT.

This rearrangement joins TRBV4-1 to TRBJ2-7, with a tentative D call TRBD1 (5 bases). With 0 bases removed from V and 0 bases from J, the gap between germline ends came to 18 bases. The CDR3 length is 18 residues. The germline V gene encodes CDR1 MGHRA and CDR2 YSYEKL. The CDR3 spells CASSQDEPLDSHSYEQYF. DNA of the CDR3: TGCGCCAGCAGCCAAGATGAGCCGTTAGACAGCCACTCCTACGAGCAGTACTTC.

This CDR3 is CASSDRADNEKLFF. CDR3 DNA sequence: TGTGCCAGTTCCGACCGAGCAGATAATGAAAAACTGTTTTTT. V is TRBV6-5 and J is TRBJ1-4; the D is unclear. This CDR3 comprises 14 residues. V was shortened by 9 bases and J by 4 bases, with 15 bases between the two germline ends. CDR1 is MNHEY, CDR2 SVGAGI, per germline.

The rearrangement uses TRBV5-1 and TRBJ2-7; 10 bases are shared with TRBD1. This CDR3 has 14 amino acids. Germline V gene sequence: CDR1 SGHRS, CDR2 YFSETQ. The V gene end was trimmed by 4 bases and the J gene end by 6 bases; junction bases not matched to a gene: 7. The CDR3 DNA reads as TGCGCCAGCAGCATGGGACAGGGGCTAGGCGAGCAGTACTTC. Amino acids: CASSMGQGLGEQYF.

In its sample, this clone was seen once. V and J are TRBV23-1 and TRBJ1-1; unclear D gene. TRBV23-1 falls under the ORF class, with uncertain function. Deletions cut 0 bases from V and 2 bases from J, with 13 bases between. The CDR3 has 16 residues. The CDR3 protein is CASSQSSELFNTEAFF. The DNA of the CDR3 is TGCGCCAGCAGTCAATCCTCTGAGCTCTTCAACACTGAAGCTTTCTTT.

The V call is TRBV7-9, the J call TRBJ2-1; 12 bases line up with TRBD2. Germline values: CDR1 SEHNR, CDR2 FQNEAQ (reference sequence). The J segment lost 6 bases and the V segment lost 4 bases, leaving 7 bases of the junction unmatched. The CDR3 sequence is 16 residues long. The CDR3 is CASSSTMGLAGNEQFF. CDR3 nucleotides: TGTGCCAGCAGCTCGACGATGGGACTAGCGGGCAATGAGCAGTTCTTC.

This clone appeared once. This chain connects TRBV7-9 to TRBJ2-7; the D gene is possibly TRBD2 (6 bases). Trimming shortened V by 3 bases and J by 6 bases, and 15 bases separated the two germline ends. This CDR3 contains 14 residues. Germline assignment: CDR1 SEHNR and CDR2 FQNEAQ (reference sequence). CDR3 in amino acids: CASSLVGGKGEQYF. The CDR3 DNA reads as TGTGCCAGCAGCTTGGTTGGCGGGAAGGGCGAGCAGTACTTC.

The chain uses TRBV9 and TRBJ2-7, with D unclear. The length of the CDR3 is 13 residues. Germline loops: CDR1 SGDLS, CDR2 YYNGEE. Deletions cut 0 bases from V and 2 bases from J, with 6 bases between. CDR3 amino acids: CASSVGGTYEQYF. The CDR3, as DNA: TGTGCCAGCAGCGTAGGCGGTACCTACGAGCAGTACTTC.

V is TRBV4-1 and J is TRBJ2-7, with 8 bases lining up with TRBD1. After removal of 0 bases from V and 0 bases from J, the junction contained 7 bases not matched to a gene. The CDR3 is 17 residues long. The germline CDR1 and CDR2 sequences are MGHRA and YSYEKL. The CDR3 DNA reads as TGCGCCAGCAGCCAAGATCTGAACAGGGGGAGCTCCTACGAGCAGTACTTC. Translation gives CASSQDLNRGSSYEQYF.

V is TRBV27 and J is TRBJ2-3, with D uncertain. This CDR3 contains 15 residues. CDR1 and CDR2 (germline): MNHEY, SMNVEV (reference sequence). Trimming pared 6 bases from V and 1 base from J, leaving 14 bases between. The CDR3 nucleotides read TGTGCCAGCAGCCTCCTTGGGGTCGGCACAGATACGCAGTATTTT. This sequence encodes CASSLLGVGTDTQYF.

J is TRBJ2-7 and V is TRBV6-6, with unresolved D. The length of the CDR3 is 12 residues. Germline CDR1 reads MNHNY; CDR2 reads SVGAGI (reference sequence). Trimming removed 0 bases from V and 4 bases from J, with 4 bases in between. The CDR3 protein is CASSYSLYEQYF. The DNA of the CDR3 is TGTGCCAGCAGTTACTCGTTGTACGAGCAGTACTTC.

The CDR3: CASSLAGNTEAFF. CDR3 sequence (DNA): TGTGCCAGCAGCTTAGCGGGGAACACTGAAGCTTTCTTT. The rearrangement joins TRBV7-7 to TRBJ1-1; D uncertain. CDR3 size: 13 residues. The germline gives CDR1 SSHAT, CDR2 FNYEAQ (reference sequence). V was cut by 0 bases and J by 1 base, with 3 bases left in between. The full variable domain, with the rest looked up from reference TRBV7-7 and TRBJ1-1, is GAGVSQSPRYKVTKRGQDVTLRCDPISSHATLYWYQQALGQGPEFLTYFNYEAQPDKSGLPSDRFSAERPEGSISTLTIQRTEQRDSAMYRCASSLAGNTEAFFGQGTRLTVV.

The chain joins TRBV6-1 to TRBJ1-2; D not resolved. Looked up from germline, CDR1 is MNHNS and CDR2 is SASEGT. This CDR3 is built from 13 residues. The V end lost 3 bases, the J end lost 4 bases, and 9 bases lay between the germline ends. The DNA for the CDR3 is TGTGCCAGCAGTGACGGGCTGGCCTATGGCTACACCTTC. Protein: CASSDGLAYGYTF.

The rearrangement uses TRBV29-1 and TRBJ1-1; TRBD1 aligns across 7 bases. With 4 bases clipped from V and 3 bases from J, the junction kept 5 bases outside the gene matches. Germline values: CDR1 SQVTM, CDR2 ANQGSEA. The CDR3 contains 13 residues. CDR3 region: CSVARQGYTEAFF. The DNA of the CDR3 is TGCAGCGTTGCACGACAGGGTTACACTGAAGCTTTCTTT.

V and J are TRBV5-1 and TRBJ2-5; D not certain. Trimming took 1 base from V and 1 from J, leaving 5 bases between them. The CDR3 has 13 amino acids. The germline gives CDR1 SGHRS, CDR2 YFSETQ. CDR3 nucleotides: TGCGCCAGCAGCTTGTATAGCCAAGAGACCCAGTACTTC. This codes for CASSLYSQETQYF. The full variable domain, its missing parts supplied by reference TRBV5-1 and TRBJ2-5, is KAGVTQTPRYLIKTRGQQVTLSCSPISGHRSVSWYQQTPGQGLQFLFEYFSETQRNKGNFPGRFSGRQFSNSRSEMNVSTLELGDSALYLCASSLYSQETQYFGPGTRLLVL.

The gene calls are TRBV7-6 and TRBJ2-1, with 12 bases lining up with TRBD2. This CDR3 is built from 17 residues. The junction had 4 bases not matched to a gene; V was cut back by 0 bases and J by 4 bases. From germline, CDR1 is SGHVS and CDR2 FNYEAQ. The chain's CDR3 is CASSLATSGGRYNEQFF. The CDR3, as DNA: TGTGCCAGCAGCTTAGCTACTAGCGGGGGGCGTTACAATGAGCAGTTCTTC.

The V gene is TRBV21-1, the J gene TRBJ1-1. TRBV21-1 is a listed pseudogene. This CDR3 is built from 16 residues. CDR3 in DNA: TGTGCCAGCAGCAAGACTAGGGGGGGGCTGTTCACTGAAGCTTTCTTT. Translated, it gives CASSKTRGGLFTEAFF.

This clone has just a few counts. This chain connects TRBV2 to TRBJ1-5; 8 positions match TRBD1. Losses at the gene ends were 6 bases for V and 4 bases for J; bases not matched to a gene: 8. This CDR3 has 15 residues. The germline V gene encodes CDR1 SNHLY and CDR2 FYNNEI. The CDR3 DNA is TGTGCCAGCAGCAGCTTCGGGACAGGAAATCAGCCCCAGCATTTT. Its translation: CASSSFGTGNQPQHF.

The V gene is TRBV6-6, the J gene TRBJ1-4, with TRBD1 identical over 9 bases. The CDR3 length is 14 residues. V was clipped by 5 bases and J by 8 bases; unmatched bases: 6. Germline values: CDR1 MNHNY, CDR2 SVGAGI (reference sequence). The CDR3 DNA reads TGTGCCAGCAGTCAACGACAGGGGGGCGAAAAACTGTTTTTT. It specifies CASSQRQGGEKLFF.

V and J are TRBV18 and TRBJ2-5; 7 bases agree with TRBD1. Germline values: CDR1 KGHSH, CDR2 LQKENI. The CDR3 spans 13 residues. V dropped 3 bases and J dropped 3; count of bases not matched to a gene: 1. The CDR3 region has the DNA TGTGCCAGCTCACCTGGGACAGAAGAGACCCAGTACTTC. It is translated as CASSPGTEETQYF.

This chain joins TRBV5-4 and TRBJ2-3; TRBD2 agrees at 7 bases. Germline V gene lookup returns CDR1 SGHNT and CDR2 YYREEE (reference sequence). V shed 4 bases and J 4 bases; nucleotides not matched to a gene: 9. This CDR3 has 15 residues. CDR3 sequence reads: CASSGGGSVSDTQYF. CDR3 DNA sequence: TGTGCCAGCAGCGGGGGGGGGAGCGTTTCAGATACGCAGTATTTT.

CDR3 amino acids: CSVTDRGDYGYTF. The CDR3 bases are TGCAGCGTAACGGACAGGGGGGACTATGGCTACACCTTC. The chain carries TRBV29-1 and TRBJ1-2; 10 bases align to TRBD1. The CDR3 has 13 residues. Germline V gives CDR1 SQVTM, CDR2 ANQGSEA. J lost 3 bases, V lost 6 bases, and 4 bases had no gene match.

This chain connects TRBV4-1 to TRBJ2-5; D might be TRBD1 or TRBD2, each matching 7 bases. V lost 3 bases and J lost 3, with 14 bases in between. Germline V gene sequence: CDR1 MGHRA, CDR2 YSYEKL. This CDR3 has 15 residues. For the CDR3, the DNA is TGCGCCAGCAGCCAGTCAGGGGGGGGGAAAGAGACCCAGTACTTC. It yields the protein CASSQSGGGKETQYF.

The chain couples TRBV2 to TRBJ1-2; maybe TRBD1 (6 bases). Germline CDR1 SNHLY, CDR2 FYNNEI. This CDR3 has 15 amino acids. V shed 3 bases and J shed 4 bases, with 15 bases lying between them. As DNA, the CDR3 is TGTGCCAGCAGTGATGCCAGGGGAGCGTCCTATGGCTACACCTTC. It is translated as CASSDARGASYGYTF.

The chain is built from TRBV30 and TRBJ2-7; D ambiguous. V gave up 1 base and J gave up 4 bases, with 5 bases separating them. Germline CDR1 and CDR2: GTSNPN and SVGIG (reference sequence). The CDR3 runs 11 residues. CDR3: CAWSEVYEQYF. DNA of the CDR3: TGTGCCTGGAGTGAAGTTTACGAGCAGTACTTC.

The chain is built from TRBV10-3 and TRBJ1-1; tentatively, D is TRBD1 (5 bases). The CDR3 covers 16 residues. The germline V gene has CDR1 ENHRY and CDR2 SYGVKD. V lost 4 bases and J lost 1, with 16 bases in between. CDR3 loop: CAISVSGSPPNTEAFF. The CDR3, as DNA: TGTGCCATCAGTGTCTCAGGGTCCCCCCCGAACACTGAAGCTTTCTTT.